The 21 T cell receptor beta chains below all came from one sample that was sequenced in a study of blood T cell repertoires in COVID-19 (dated by TCRdb to 2018 to 2021). The library was produced with the immunoSEQ multiplex PCR assay. Sourced from immuneACCESS, this table was stored by TCRdb with only in-frame sequences that have V and J called. A share of the clones is absent; for the studies checked, an unresolved V gene accounts for under half, and the remainder has no known explanation. Within this sample are 250,000 to 400,000 clones, with roughly 90% of them counted one time only. The ten largest clones represent around 2.6% of the sample. The sample consisted of PBMCs or T cells enriched from blood (not recorded which). Every receptor here comes from a man aged 55 to 70 who had recovered from COVID-19.

This rearrangement joins TRBV2 to TRBJ1-1; the match to TRBD1 covers 7 bases. The CDR3 covers 16 residues. V was clipped by 6 bases and J by 1 base; unmatched bases: 11. The germline V gene encodes CDR1 SNHLY and CDR2 FYNNEI. The CDR3 sequence is CASSRTGHGRNTEAFF. The CDR3 DNA is TGTGCCAGCAGCCGGACAGGCCACGGACGGAACACTGAAGCTTTCTTT.

The chain links TRBV29-1 to TRBJ2-1, with 8 bases identical to TRBD2. The trim removed 6 bases at V and 0 bases at J, leaving 16 bases unmatched. The germline V gene encodes CDR1 SQVTM and CDR2 ANQGSEA. The CDR3 covers 18 residues. This CDR3 is CSVPRPLAGGYSYNEQFF. The CDR3, as DNA: TGCAGCGTCCCGCGCCCCCTGGCGGGAGGTTACTCCTACAATGAGCAGTTCTTC.

For the CDR3, the DNA is TGTGCCAGCAGTTACGCCGGCGGGACGCCTGTAGAGCAGTACTTC. Amino acid sequence: CASSYAGGTPVEQYF. The chain couples TRBV6-2 or TRBV6-3 to TRBJ2-7; tentative D call: TRBD2 (6 bases). In germline, CDR1 is MNHEY, CDR2 SVGEGT. The CDR3 spans 15 residues. Trimming took 2 bases from V and 7 from J, leaving 18 bases between them.

The V gene is TRBV3-1 (or the pseudogene TRBV3-2), the J gene TRBJ2-2, with TRBD2 matching 9 bases. The V gene's germline CDR1 is LGHDT and CDR2 YNNKEL (reference sequence). This CDR3 is built from 18 residues. The V gene end was trimmed by 0 bases and the J gene end by 2 bases; junction bases not matched to a gene: 7. The CDR3 region is CASSQEGLAGHNTGELFF. The CDR3, as DNA: TGTGCCAGCAGCCAAGAGGGGCTAGCGGGACACAACACCGGGGAGCTGTTTTTT.

This rearrangement joins TRBV7-9 to TRBJ1-2; D gene ambiguous. Looked up from germline, CDR1 is SEHNR and CDR2 is FQNEAQ (reference sequence). The CDR3 loop spans 14 amino acids. V was cut by 5 bases and J by 4 bases, with 14 bases left in between. The CDR3 sequence: CASSPQATSYGYTF. CDR3 DNA: TGTGCCAGCAGCCCGCAGGCGACCTCCTATGGCTACACCTTC. Together with reference TRBV7-9 and TRBJ1-2, the CDR3 gives the full variable domain: DTGVSQNPRHKITKRGQNVTFRCDPISEHNRLYWYRQTLGQGPEFLTYFQNEAQLEKSRLLSDRFSAERPKGSFSTLEIQRTEQGDSAMYLCASSPQATSYGYTFGSGTRLTVV.

The genes are TRBV7-2 and TRBJ1-3, with no clear D. The V and J ends lost 5 bases and 0 bases respectively, with 8 bases between them. The CDR3 runs 14 residues. Germline values: CDR1 SGHTA, CDR2 FQGNSA. CDR3 amino acids: CASSLGISGNTIYF. The CDR3 nucleotides are TGTGCCAGCAGCCTCGGGATCTCTGGAAACACCATATATTTT.

This chain links TRBV1 with TRBJ2-7; the table's D call, TRBD2, was not checked against the DNA. TRBV1 represents a pseudogene. The CDR3 consists of 17 residues. As DNA, the CDR3 is TGCACCAGCAGCCAAGACCCACGGCGCGGGAGGGCGGGGGAGCAGTACTTC. This gives the protein CTSSQDPRRGRAGEQYF.

With regard to this clone: Other DNA sequences from this sample encode an identical CDR3 as well. The CDR3 reads CASSISVGGLTTDTQYF. The CDR3 coding sequence is TGTGCCAGTAGTATTTCGGTCGGGGGATTAACCACAGATACGCAGTATTTT. The chain joins TRBV19 to TRBJ2-3; D might be TRBD2 (6 bases). The V gene's germline CDR1 is LNHDA and CDR2 SQIVND (reference sequence). V lost 3 bases to trimming and J lost 2 bases, with 18 bases between them. The CDR3 loop spans 17 amino acids. Full variable domain (missing parts from reference TRBV19 and TRBJ2-3): DGGITQSPKYLFRKEGQNVTLSCEQNLNHDAMYWYRQDPGQGLRLIYYSQIVNDFQKGDIAEGYSVSREKKESFPLTVTSAQKNPTAFYLCASSISVGGLTTDTQYFGPGTRLTVL.

The chain uses TRBV18 and TRBJ1-1, with D tentatively TRBD1 (6 bases). Germline loops: CDR1 KGHSH, CDR2 LQKENI. The CDR3 totals 14 residues. Trimming took off 2 bases at V and 0 bases at J, with 7 bases between the two ends. This chain's CDR3 is CASSPGQMNTEAFF. Here the CDR3 DNA reads TGTGCCAGCTCACCAGGACAGATGAACACTGAAGCTTTCTTT. Together with reference TRBV18 and TRBJ1-1, the CDR3 gives the full variable domain: NAGVMQNPRHLVRRRGQEARLRCSPMKGHSHVYWYRQLPEEGLKFMVYLQKENIIDESGMPKERFSAEFPKEGPSILRIQQVVRGDSAAYFCASSPGQMNTEAFFGQGTRLTVV.

The V gene is TRBV30, the J gene TRBJ1-6; tentatively, D is TRBD1 (6 bases). The germline CDR1 and CDR2 sequences are GTSNPN and SVGIG (reference sequence). The CDR3 has 20 amino acids. V lost 0 bases, J lost 1 base, and 22 bases lay in between. CDR3 sequence (DNA): TGTGCCTGGAGTGTACGAAGAGGGGAACAGGGAAGGTCCTATAATTCACCCCTCCACTTT. Its translation: CAWSVRRGEQGRSYNSPLHF. Looking up the rest from reference TRBV30 and TRBJ1-6 gives the full variable domain: SQTIHQWPATLVQPVGSPLSLECTVEGTSNPNLYWYRQAAGRGLQLLFYSVGIGQISSEVPQNLSASRPQDRQFILSSKKLLLSDSGFYLCAWSVRRGEQGRSYNSPLHFGNGTRLTVT.

This chain links TRBV2 with TRBJ2-6, with TRBD1 as a possible D gene (5 bases). V gave up 4 bases and J gave up 0 bases, with 7 bases separating them. The CDR3 is made up of 15 amino acids. Germline V CDR1 and CDR2: SNHLY, FYNNEI. The CDR3 reads CASSGQISGANVLTF. The CDR3 nucleotides read TGTGCCAGCAGTGGACAGATCTCTGGGGCCAACGTCCTGACTTTC.

This chain connects TRBV9 to TRBJ2-5; tentatively, D is TRBD2 (6 bases). The CDR3 consists of 13 residues. Germline CDR1 reads SGDLS; CDR2 reads YYNGEE. Trimming removed 4 bases from V and 5 bases from J, with 12 bases in between. The CDR3 DNA reads TGTGCCAGCAGCCCCGGGGGTATGGAGACCCAGTACTTC. This codes for CASSPGGMETQYF.

The chain has TRBV13 and TRBJ2-1; 8 bases align to TRBD2. The CDR3 length is 15 residues. Germline V gene lookup returns CDR1 PRHDT and CDR2 FYEKMQ (reference sequence). J lost 8 bases, V lost 5 bases, and 11 bases had no gene match. The CDR3 region has the DNA TGTGCCAGCAGCCTTCACCCCTCGACTAGCGATGAGCAGTTCTTC. Translated: CASSLHPSTSDEQFF.

The chain joins TRBV5-6 to TRBJ2-1; 7 bases agree with TRBD2. The CDR3 contains 15 residues. Trimming at V came to 2 bases and at J to 6 bases, leaving 8 bases not matched to a gene. Germline CDR1 is SGHDT and CDR2 is YYEEEE. The DNA of the CDR3 is TGTGCCAGCAGCTTCGGGAGCGGGATGGGCAATGAGCAGTTCTTC. This gives the protein CASSFGSGMGNEQFF.

The gene calls are TRBV29-1 and TRBJ2-1; possible D gene TRBD1, 6 bases. The CDR3 is made up of 16 amino acids. CDR1 is SQVTM, CDR2 ANQGSEA, per germline. Deletions cut 5 bases from V and 4 bases from J, with 21 bases between. This CDR3 reads CSVLTVGQRGYNEQFF. As DNA, the CDR3 is TGCAGCGTTCTAACGGTGGGCCAGAGGGGGTACAATGAGCAGTTCTTC.

This chain joins TRBV19 and TRBJ1-4, with 10 bases fitting TRBD1. There are 14 residues in the CDR3. In germline, CDR1 is LNHDA, CDR2 SQIVND (reference sequence). CDR3 loop: CVTSPGQGTRKLFF. The CDR3 DNA sequence: TGTGTCACTTCGCCGGGACAGGGGACAAGGAAACTGTTTTTT.

V gene TRBV6-5 combines with J gene TRBJ1-6; D unclear. Trimming took off 4 bases at V and 9 bases at J, with 10 bases between the two ends. CDR3 length: 13 amino acids. Germline CDR1 is MNHEY and CDR2 is SVGAGI. CDR3 residues: CASSLTVSSPLHF. The CDR3 region has the DNA TGTGCCAGCAGTTTAACCGTTAGTTCACCCCTCCACTTT.

The J gene is TRBJ1-1, the V gene TRBV5-1; TRBD1 might be the D (5 bases). Germline values: CDR1 SGHRS, CDR2 YFSETQ. The CDR3 has 15 amino acids. The V and J ends lost 1 base and 5 bases respectively, with 15 bases between them. For the CDR3, the DNA is TGCGCCAGCAGCTTGTCTGAATTCCGGGGGACTGAAGCTTTCTTT. Translated, it gives CASSLSEFRGTEAFF.

The chain is built from TRBV6-1 and TRBJ1-5, with D unresolved. V lost 2 bases and J lost 4, with 6 bases in between. In germline, CDR1 is MNHNS, CDR2 SASEGT. The CDR3 length is 13 residues. CDR3 residues: CASSELENQPQHF. CDR3 nucleotides: TGTGCCAGCAGTGAACTGGAGAATCAGCCCCAGCATTTT.

The V call is TRBV5-4, the J call TRBJ2-1; the D is unclear. The CDR3 runs to 13 residues. Germline CDR1 SGHNT, CDR2 YYREEE (reference sequence). V was clipped by 2 bases and J by 4 bases, with 7 bases between them. The CDR3, as DNA: TGTGCCAGCAGCTTACAGAATTACAATGAGCAGTTCTTC. Translating gives CASSLQNYNEQFF.

V and J are TRBV6-5 and TRBJ1-5; D is ambiguous. In germline, CDR1 is MNHEY, CDR2 SVGAGI. The CDR3 length is 12 residues. Trimming left V 6 bases short and J 9 bases short, with 12 bases between. CDR3 bases: TGTGCCAGCAGATCCACCGGTCGGCCCCAGCATTTT. This encodes CASRSTGRPQHF.